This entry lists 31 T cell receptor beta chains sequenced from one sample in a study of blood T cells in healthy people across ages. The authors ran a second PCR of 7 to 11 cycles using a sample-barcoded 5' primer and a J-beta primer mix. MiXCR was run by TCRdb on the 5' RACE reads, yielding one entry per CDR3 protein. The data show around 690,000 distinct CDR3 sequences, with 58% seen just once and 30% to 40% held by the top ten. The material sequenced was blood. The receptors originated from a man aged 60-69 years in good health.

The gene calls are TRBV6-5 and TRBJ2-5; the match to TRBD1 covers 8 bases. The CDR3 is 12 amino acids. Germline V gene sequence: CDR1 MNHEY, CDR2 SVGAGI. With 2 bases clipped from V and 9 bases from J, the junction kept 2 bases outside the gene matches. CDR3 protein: CASSYKGQAQYF. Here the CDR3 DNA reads TGTGCCAGCAGTTACAAGGGACAGGCCCAGTACTTC.

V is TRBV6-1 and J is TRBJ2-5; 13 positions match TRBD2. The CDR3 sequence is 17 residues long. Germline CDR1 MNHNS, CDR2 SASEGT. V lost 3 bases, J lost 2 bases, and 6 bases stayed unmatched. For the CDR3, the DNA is TGTGCCAGCAGTGAGCGGACTAGCGGGGGTGTACAAGAGACCCAGTACTTC. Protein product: CASSERTSGGVQETQYF.

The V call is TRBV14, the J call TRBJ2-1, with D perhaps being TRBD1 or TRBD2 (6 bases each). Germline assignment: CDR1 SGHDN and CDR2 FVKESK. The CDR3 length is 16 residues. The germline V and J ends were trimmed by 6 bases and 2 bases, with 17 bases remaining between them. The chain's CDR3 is CASSSGVGQTYNEQFF. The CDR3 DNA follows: TGTGCCAGCAGTTCGGGAGTCGGACAGACCTACAATGAGCAGTTCTTC.

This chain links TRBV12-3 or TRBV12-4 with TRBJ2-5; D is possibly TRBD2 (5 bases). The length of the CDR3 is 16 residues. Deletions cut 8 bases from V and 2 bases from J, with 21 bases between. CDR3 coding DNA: TGTGCCAGCCGATGGGGTGAGAGGGTCCCGCAAGAGACCCAGTACTTC. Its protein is CASRWGERVPQETQYF.

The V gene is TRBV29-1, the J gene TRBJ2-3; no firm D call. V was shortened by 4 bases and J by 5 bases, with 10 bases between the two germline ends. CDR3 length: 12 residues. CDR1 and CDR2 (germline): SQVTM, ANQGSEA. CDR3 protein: CSVAGQGDTQYF. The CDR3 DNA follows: TGCAGCGTTGCAGGCCAAGGAGATACGCAGTATTTT.

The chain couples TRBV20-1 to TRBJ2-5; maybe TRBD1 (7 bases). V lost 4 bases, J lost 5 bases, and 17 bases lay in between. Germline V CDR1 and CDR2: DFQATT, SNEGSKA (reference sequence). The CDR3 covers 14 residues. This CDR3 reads CSATLGGGGETQYF. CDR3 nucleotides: TGCAGTGCTACCCTTGGAGGGGGCGGTGAGACCCAGTACTTC.

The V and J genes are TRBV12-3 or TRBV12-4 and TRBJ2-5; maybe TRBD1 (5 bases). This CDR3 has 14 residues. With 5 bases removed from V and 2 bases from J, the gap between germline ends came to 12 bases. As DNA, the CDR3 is TGTGCCAGCAGTCCTCCGACAGAGCAAGAGACCCAGTACTTC. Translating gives CASSPPTEQETQYF.

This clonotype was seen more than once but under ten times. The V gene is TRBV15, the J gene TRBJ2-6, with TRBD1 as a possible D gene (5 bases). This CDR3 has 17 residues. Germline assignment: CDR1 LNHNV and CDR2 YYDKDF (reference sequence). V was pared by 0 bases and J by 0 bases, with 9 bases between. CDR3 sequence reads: CATSRDRANSGANVLTF. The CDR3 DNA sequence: TGTGCCACCAGCAGAGACAGGGCCAACTCTGGGGCCAACGTCCTGACTTTC.

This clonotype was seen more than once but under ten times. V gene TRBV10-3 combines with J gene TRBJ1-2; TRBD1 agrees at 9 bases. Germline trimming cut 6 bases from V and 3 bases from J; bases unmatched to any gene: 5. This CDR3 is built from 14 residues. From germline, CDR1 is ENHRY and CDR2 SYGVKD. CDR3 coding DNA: TGTGCCATCAGCAGGGACAGGGTTGACTATGGCTACACCTTC. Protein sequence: CAISRDRVDYGYTF.

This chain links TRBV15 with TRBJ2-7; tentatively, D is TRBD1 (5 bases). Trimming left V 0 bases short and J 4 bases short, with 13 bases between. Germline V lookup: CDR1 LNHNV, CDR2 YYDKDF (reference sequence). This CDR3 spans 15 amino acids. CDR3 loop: CATSRDLGVGYEQYF. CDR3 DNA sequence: TGTGCCACCAGCAGAGATCTAGGGGTAGGGTACGAGCAGTACTTC.

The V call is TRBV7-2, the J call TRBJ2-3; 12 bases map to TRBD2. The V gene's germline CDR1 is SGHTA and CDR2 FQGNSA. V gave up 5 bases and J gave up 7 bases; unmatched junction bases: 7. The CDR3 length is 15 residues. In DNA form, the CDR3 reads TGTGCCAGCAGCCCTTGGACTAGCGGGGCCCATACGCAGTATTTT. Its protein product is CASSPWTSGAHTQYF.

For the CDR3, the DNA is TGCAGCGTTGAATTAGGGGAAAAACTGTTTTTT. Translating gives CSVELGEKLFF. The chain carries TRBV29-1 and TRBJ1-4; D is ambiguous. Germline CDR1 SQVTM, CDR2 ANQGSEA. The V end lost 2 bases, the J end lost 8 bases, and 6 bases lay between the germline ends. The CDR3 spans 11 residues.

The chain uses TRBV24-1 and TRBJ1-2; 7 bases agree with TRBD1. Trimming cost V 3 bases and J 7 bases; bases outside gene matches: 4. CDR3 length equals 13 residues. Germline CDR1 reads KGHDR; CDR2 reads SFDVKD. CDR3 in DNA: TGTGCCACCAGTGATGGACAGGCGAGTGGCTACACCTTC. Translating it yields CATSDGQASGYTF.

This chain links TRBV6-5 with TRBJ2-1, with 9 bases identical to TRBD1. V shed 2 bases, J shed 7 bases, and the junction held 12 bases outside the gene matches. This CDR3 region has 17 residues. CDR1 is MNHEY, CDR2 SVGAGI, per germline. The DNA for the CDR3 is TGTGCCAGCAGTTACATTAGGGGGACAGGGTTTGGAAATGAGCAGTTCTTC. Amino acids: CASSYIRGTGFGNEQFF.

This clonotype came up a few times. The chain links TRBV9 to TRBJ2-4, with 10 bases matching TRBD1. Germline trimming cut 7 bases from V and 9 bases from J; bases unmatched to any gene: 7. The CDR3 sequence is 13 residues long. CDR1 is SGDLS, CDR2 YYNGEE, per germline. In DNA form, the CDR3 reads TGTGCCAGCGGGACAGGGGAAGGTAGCATTCAGTACTTC. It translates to CASGTGEGSIQYF.

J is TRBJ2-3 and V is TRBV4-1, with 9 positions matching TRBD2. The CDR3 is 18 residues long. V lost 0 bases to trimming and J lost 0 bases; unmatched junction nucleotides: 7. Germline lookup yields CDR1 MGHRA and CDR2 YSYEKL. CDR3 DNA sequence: TGCGCCAGCAGCCAAGAGCCCCCTAGCGGGACCAGCACAGATACGCAGTATTTT. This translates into CASSQEPPSGTSTDTQYF.

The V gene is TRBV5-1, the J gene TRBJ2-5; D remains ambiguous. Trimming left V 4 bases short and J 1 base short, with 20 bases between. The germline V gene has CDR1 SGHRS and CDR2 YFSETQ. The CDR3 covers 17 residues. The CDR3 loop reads CASSPATGGSSQETQYF. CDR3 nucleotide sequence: TGCGCCAGCAGCCCAGCTACTGGCGGATCCAGCCAAGAGACCCAGTACTTC. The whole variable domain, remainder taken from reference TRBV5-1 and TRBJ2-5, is KAGVTQTPRYLIKTRGQQVTLSCSPISGHRSVSWYQQTPGQGLQFLFEYFSETQRNKGNFPGRFSGRQFSNSRSEMNVSTLELGDSALYLCASSPATGGSSQETQYFGPGTRLLVL.

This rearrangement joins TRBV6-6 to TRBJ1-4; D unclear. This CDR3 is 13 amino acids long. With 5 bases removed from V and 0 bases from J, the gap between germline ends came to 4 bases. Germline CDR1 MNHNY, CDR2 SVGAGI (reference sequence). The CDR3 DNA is TGTGCCAGCAGTGACGCAACTAATGAAAAACTGTTTTTT. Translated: CASSDATNEKLFF.

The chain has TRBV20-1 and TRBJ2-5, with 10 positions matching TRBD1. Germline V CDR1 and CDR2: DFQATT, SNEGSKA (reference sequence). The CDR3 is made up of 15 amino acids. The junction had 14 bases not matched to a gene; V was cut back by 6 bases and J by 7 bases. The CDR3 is CSATGTGEYWGTQYF. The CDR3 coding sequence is TGCAGTGCCACCGGGACAGGGGAATACTGGGGGACCCAGTACTTC.

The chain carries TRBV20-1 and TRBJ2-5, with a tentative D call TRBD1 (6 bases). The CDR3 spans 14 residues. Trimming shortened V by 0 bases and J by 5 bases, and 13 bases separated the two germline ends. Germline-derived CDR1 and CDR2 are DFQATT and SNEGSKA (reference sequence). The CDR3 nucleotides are TGCAGTGCTAGAGATCACCAGGGGCTGGAGACCCAGTACTTC. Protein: CSARDHQGLETQYF.

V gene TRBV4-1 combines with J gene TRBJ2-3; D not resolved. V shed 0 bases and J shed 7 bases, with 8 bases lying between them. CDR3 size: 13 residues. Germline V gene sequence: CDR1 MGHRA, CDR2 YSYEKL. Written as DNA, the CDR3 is TGCGCCAGCAGCCAAGAATACCGGAATACGCAGTATTTT. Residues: CASSQEYRNTQYF.

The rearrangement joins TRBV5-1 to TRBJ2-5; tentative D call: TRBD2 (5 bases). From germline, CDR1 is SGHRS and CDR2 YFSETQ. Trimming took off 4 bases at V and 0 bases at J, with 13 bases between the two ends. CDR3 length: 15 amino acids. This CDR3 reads CASSRSVAYQETQYF. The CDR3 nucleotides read TGCGCCAGCAGCCGCTCGGTAGCGTACCAAGAGACCCAGTACTTC. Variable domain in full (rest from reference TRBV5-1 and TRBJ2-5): KAGVTQTPRYLIKTRGQQVTLSCSPISGHRSVSWYQQTPGQGLQFLFEYFSETQRNKGNFPGRFSGRQFSNSRSEMNVSTLELGDSALYLCASSRSVAYQETQYFGPGTRLLVL.

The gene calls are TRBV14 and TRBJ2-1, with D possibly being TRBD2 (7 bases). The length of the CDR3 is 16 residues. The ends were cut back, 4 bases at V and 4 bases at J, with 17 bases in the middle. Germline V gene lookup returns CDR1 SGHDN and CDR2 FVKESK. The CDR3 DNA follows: TGTGCCAGCAGCCCCCGGGGGGCGGGGACGTACAATGAGCAGTTCTTC. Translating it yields CASSPRGAGTYNEQFF.

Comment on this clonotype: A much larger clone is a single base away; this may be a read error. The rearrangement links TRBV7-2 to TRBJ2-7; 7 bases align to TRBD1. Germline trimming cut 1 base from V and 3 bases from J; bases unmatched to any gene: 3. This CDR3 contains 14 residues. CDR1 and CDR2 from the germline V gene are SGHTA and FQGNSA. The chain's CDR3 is CASSLETGRYEQYF. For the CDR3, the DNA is TGTGCCAGCAGCTTAGAGACAGGGCGCTACGAGCAGTACTTC.

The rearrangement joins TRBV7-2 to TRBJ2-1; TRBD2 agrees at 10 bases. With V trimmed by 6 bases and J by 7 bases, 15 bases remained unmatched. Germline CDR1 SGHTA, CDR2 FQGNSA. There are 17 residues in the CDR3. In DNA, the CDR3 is TGTGCCAGCAGACGCGAGGGGAGCGGGGGGGCAGGTAATGAGCAGTTCTTC. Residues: CASRREGSGGAGNEQFF.

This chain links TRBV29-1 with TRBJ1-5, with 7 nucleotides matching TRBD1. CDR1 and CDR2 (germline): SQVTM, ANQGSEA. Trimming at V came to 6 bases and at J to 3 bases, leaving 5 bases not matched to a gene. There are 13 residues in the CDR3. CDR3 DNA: TGCAGCGTAGCTACAGGGGTCAATCAGCCCCAGCATTTT. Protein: CSVATGVNQPQHF.

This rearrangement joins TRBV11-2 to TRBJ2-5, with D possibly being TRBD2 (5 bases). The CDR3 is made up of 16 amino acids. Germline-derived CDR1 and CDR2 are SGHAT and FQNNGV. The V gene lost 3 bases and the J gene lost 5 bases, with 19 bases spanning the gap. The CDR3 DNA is TGTGCCAGCAGCTTCGCAGGAGGCGGAAGTGAGGAGACCCAGTACTTC. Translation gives CASSFAGGGSEETQYF.

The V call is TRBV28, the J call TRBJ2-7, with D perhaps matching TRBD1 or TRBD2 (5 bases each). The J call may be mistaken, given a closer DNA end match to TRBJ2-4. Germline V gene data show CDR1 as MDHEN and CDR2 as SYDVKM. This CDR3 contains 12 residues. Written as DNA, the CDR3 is TGTGCCAGTAGTACAGAGGGGTACATTCAGTACTTC. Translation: CASSTEGYIQYF.

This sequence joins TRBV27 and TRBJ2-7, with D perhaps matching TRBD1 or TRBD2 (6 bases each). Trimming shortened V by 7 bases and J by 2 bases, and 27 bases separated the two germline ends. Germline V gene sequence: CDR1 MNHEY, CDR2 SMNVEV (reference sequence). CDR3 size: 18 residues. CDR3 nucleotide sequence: TGTGCCAGCAAACCCGCGGGTGTCCGGGGGCGAGAAACCTACGAGCAGTACTTC. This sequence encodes CASKPAGVRGRETYEQYF.

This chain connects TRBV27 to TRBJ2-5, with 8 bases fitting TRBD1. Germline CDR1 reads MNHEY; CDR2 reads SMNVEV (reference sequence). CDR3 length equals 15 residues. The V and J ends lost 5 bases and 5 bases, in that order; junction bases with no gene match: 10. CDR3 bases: TGTGCCAGCAGTCTAGACAGGGGCGGTCCGGAGACCCAGTACTTC. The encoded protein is CASSLDRGGPETQYF.

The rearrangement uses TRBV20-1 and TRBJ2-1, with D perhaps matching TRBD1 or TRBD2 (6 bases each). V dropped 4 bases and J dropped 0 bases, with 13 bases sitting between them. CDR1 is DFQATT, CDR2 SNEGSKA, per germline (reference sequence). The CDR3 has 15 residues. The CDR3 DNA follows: TGCAGTGCTAACCGGGGGCTGAGCTCCTACAATGAGCAGTTCTTC. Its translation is CSANRGLSSYNEQFF.